This T cell receptor (beta chain) is drawn from a study of CD8 T cells in ankylosing spondylitis. Construction of TCR beta libraries was performed using quantitative 5'-RACE with molecular barcodes. TCRdb fed the 5' RACE reads into MiXCR, producing one record per CDR3 protein. The table includes roughly 370,000 distinct CDR3 sequences, about a fifth detected once. Concerning this clonotype itself: Antigen specificity is unknown.

Study-wide points: One TCR beta motif, made up of several highly homologous variants, appeared characteristic of ankylosing spondylitis blood. In the blood and synovial fluid of reactive arthritis, some motif variants had been previously reported. Disease-linked clones bore a CD8+ phenotype, appearing relatively rarely in peripheral blood. The authors reported significant enrichment of disease-linked clones in matched ankylosing spondylitis synovial fluid.

Germline lookup yields CDR1 MNHNS and CDR2 SASEGT. The CDR3 spans 14 residues. The V end lost 7 bases, the J end lost 6 bases, and 16 bases lay between the germline ends. V is TRBV6-1 and J is TRBJ2-1; perhaps TRBD2 as D (6 bases). This sequence was found in a male donor with ankylosing spondylitis. Sample: blood, either unsorted or a sorted T cell fraction (not recorded which). In nucleotides, the CDR3 is TGTGCCAGCAATAAAGCGGGTACCCTCAATGAGCAGTTCTTC. It codes for CASNKAGTLNEQFF.